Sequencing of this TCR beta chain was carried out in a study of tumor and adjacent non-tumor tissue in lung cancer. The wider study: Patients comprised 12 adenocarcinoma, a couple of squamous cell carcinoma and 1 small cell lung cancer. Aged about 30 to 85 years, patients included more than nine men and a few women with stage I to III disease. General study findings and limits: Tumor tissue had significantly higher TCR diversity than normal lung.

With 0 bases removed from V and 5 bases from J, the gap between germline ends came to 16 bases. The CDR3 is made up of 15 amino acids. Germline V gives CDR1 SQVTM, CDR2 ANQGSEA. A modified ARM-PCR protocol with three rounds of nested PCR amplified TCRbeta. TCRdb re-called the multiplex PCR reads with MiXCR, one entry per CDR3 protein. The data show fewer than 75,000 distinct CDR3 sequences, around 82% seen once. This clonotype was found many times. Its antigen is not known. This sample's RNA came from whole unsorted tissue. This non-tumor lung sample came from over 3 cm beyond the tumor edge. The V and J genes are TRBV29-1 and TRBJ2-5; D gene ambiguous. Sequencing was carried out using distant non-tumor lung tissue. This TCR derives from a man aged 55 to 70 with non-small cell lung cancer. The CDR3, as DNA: TGCAGCGTTGAAGAAGGTTGGGCAGATCGGGAGACCCAGTACTTC. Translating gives CSVEEGWADRETQYF.